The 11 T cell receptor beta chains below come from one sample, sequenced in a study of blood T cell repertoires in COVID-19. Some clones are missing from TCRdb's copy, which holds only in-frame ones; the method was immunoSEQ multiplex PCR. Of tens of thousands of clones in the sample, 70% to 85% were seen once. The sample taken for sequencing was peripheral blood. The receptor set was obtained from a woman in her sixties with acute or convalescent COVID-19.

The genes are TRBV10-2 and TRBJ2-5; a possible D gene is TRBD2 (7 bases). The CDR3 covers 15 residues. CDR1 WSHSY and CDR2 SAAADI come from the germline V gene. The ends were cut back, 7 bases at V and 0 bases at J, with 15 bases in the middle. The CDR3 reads CASKWGEGDQETQYF. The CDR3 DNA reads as TGCGCCAGCAAATGGGGGGAGGGGGACCAAGAGACCCAGTACTTC.

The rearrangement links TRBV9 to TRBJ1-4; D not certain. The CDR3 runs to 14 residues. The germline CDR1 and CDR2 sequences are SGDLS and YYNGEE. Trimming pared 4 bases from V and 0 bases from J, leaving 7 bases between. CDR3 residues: CASSSSPTNEKLFF. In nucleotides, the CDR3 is TGTGCCAGCAGCTCCTCCCCAACTAATGAAAAACTGTTTTTT.

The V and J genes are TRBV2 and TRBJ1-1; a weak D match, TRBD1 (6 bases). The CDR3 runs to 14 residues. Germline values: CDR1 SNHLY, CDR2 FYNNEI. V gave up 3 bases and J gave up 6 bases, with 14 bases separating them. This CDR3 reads CASSDRGTAAEAFF. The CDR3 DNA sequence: TGTGCCAGCAGTGACAGGGGTACCGCAGCTGAAGCTTTCTTT.

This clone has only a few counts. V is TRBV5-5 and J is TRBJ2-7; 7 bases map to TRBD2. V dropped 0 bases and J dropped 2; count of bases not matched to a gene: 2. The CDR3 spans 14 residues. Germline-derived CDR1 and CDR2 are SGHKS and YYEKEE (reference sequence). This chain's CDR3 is CASSLVAGAYEQYF. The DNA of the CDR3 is TGTGCCAGCAGCTTGGTGGCGGGAGCCTACGAGCAGTACTTC.

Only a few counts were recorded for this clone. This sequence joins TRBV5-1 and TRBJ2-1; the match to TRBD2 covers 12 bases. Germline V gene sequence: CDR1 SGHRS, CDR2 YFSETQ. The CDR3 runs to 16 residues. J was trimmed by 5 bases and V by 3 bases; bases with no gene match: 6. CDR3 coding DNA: TGCGCCAGCAGCTCGACTAGCGGGGGTCTGGACAATGAGCAGTTCTTC. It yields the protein CASSSTSGGLDNEQFF.

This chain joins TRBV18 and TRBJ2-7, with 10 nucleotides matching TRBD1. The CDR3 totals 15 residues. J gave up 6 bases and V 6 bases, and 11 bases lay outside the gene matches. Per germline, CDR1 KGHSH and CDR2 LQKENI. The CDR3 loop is CASSSTRDRGIEQYF. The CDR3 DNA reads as TGTGCCAGCTCCAGCACCCGGGACAGGGGAATCGAGCAGTACTTC.

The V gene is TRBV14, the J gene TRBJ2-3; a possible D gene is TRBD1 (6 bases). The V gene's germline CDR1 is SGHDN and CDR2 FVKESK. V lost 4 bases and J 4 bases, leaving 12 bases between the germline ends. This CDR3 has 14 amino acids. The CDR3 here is CASSRDRSADTQYF. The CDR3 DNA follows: TGTGCCAGCAGCCGCGACAGGTCGGCAGATACGCAGTATTTT.

The CDR3 loop reads CASSIKSLSSNTEAFF. The DNA of the CDR3 is TGTGCCAGTAGTATTAAGTCTTTGAGTTCGAACACTGAAGCTTTCTTT. V is TRBV19 and J is TRBJ1-1; the D is unclear. With 3 bases removed from V and 1 base from J, the gap between germline ends came to 15 bases. The CDR3 has 16 amino acids. Per germline, CDR1 LNHDA and CDR2 SQIVND (reference sequence).

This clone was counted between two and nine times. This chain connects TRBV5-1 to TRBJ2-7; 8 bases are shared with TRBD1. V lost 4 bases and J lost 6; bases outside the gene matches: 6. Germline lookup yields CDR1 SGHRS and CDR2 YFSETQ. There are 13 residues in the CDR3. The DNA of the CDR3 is TGCGCCAGCAGCCCCCGGGACAGGCTCGAGCAGTACTTC. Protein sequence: CASSPRDRLEQYF.

The CDR3 coding sequence is TGTGCCAGCAGCACTTGGGACAGTACTAATGAAAAACTGTTTTTT. Amino acid sequence: CASSTWDSTNEKLFF. This sequence joins TRBV7-8 and TRBJ1-4, with 7 nucleotides matching TRBD1. Germline V gene data show CDR1 as SGHVS and CDR2 as FQNEAQ. Trimming took 5 bases from V and 2 from J; bases not matched to a gene: 5. There are 15 residues in the CDR3.

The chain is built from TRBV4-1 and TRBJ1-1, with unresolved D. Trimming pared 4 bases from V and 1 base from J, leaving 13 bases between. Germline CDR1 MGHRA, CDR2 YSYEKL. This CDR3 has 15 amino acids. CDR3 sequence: CASSLLVRGNTEAFF. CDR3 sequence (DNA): TGCGCCAGCAGCCTCCTGGTGCGGGGGAACACTGAAGCTTTCTTT.